The T cell receptor beta chain under discussion was sequenced for a study of OX40 agonist ivuxolimab in advanced cancers. Sequencing was performed with immunoSEQ multiplex PCR; in TCRdb, only in-frame clones are kept and a portion is missing. The sample has some 55,000 clones, 75% to 85% seen once. Germline CDR1 SGHVS, CDR2 FNYEAQ. The CDR3 totals 12 residues. Trimming took off 2 bases at V and 0 bases at J, with 2 bases between the two ends. The chain recombines TRBV7-6 with TRBJ2-7; no clear D. The TCR was taken from an adult with an advanced solid tumor such as melanoma, head and neck, liver or kidney cancer. Sequences were derived from CD4+ or CD8+ T cells sorted from blood, sampled in a trial of the OX40 agonist ivuxolimab. This CDR3 is CASSLNSYEQYF. CDR3 bases: TGTGCCAGCAGCTTAAACTCCTACGAGCAGTACTTC.